This T cell receptor beta chain was retrieved from a study of T-cell memory formation after mild COVID-19. TCRdb re-called the 5' RACE reads with MiXCR, one entry per CDR3 protein. The sample has a few hundred thousand distinct CDR3 sequences, 20% to 25% seen once. The V gene's germline CDR1 is LGHDT and CDR2 YNNKEL (reference sequence). This CDR3 is 13 amino acids long. Trimming pared 4 bases from V and 8 bases from J, leaving 12 bases between. The sample taken for sequencing was PBMCs or a T cell subset sorted from them (not recorded which). This sequence originates from a man younger than 30 who had mild COVID-19 (a few samples of this study predate the infection). Cell type and time point are not known. This sequence joins TRBV3-1 and TRBJ2-1, with TRBD2 as a possible D gene (5 bases). CDR3 sequence (DNA): TGTGCCAGCAGCCGATTTCTAGCCTATGAGCAGTTCTTC. Translation gives CASSRFLAYEQFF.